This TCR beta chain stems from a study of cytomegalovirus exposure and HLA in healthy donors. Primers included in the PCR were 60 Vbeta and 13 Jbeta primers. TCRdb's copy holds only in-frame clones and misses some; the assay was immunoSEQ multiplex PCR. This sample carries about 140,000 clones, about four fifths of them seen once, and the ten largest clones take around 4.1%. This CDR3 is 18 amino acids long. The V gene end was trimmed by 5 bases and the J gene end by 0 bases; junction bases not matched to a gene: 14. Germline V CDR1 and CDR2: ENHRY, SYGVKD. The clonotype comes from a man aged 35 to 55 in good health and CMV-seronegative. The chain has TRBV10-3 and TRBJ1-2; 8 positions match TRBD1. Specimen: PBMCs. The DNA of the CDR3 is TGTGCCATCAGTCCTGGGGGTGGACAGGGACCACCTAACTATGGCTACACCTTC. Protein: CAISPGGGQGPPNYGYTF.